What follows are 2 T cell receptor beta chains derived from one specimen sequenced in a study of beta chain features in type 1 diabetes. Regarding the study as a whole: Shortening of TCRB CDR3s, moderate but significant, appeared in all four CD4+ subsets of Type 1 diabetes patients.

Expressed TCRB transcripts were sequenced because the entire RNA isolate underwent reverse transcription. Sequencing used immunoSEQ multiplex PCR; TCRdb keeps in-frame clones, though not all of them. The sample includes about 650,000 clones, 9.5% to 15% of them seen just once. These receptors' antigens are unknown. The sequencing sample was made of naive CD4+ T cells from blood. The receptors stem from a man aged 25-45 years with type 1 diabetes.

This chain links TRBV30 with TRBJ1-6, with a tentative D call TRBD1 (6 bases). Trimming removed 3 bases from V and 6 bases from J, with 18 bases in between. The CDR3 runs 16 residues. Germline CDR1 GTSNPN, CDR2 SVGIG (reference sequence). CDR3 residues: CAWREDLWTVNSPLHF. CDR3 nucleotides: TGTGCCTGGAGGGAGGACCTTTGGACAGTTAATTCACCCCTCCACTTT.

This clone was observed a handful of times. The chain links TRBV5-6 to TRBJ1-2; no clear D gene. CDR1 and CDR2 from the germline V gene are SGHDT and YYEEEE. There are 13 residues in the CDR3. V dropped 0 bases and J dropped 8 bases, with 11 bases sitting between them. Here the CDR3 DNA reads TGTGCCAGCAGCTTGGACCAGAGAAGGGGCTACACCTTC. This translates into CASSLDQRRGYTF.